These 3 T cell receptor beta chains were sequenced from one sample in a study of a mutant IDH1 vaccine in newly diagnosed glioma. Profiled with immunoSEQ multiplex PCR; TCRdb holds only in-frame clones, not every one. In the table there are about 68,000 clones, roughly 78% of which are singletons. The time point denotes: baseline, week 1 (first vaccination visit). This sample's treatment: pre-vaccination baseline after standard-of-care therapy. The starting material was PBMCs, obtained from a glioma patient treated with radiotherapy, temozolomide or both. These receptors were obtained from a man in his forties or fifties with glioma.

V and J are TRBV19 and TRBJ2-1; a weak D match, TRBD1 (5 bases). V lost 10 bases to trimming and J lost 0 bases, with 16 bases between them. The germline CDR1 and CDR2 sequences are LNHDA and SQIVND (reference sequence). This CDR3 is built from 15 residues. Here the CDR3 DNA reads TGTGCCACCATGAAGGGGTACAGCTCCTACAATGAGCAGTTCTTC. Translated, it gives CATMKGYSSYNEQFF. Looking up the rest from reference TRBV19 and TRBJ2-1 gives the full variable domain: DGGITQSPKYLFRKEGQNVTLSCEQNLNHDAMYWYRQDPGQGLRLIYYSQIVNDFQKGDIAEGYSVSREKKESFPLTVTSAQKNPTAFYLCATMKGYSSYNEQFFGPGTRLTVL.

The V and J genes are TRBV9 and TRBJ2-1; the match to TRBD2 covers 12 bases. Looked up from germline, CDR1 is SGDLS and CDR2 is YYNGEE. The CDR3 loop spans 18 amino acids. Trimming took 4 bases from V and 9 from J; bases not matched to a gene: 17. For the CDR3, the DNA is TGTGCCAGCAGCCCGAGAGGTCTAGCGGGGGGGGAAGAGAGTGAGCAGTTCTTC. Translated, it gives CASSPRGLAGGEESEQFF.

The V and J genes are TRBV5-4 and TRBJ2-7; TRBD1 matches at 7 bases. Germline-derived CDR1 and CDR2 are SGHNT and YYREEE (reference sequence). The trim removed 4 bases at V and 2 bases at J, leaving 3 bases unmatched. The length of the CDR3 is 13 residues. CDR3 in amino acids: CASSPTGAYEQYF. CDR3 sequence (DNA): TGTGCCAGCAGCCCTACAGGGGCCTACGAGCAGTACTTC.